Sequencing of this TCR beta chain was carried out in a study of control samples from healthy donors and cancer patients. V was clipped by 10 bases and J by 6 bases; unmatched bases: 9. The CDR3 is 12 amino acids. In germline, CDR1 is LNHDA, CDR2 SQIVND (reference sequence). Assay: immunoSEQ multiplex PCR; the TCRdb copy retains only in-frame clones and omits some. The sample contains tens of thousands of clones, 87% of which appear only once. The receptor was isolated from a woman between 45 and 65 years old in good health. Material for sequencing was blood. V usage is TRBV19 and J usage is TRBJ2-7, with TRBD2 identical over 7 bases. The CDR3 loop reads CATSTGGGEQYF. Written as DNA, the CDR3 is TGTGCCACCTCGACGGGAGGCGGCGAGCAGTACTTC.